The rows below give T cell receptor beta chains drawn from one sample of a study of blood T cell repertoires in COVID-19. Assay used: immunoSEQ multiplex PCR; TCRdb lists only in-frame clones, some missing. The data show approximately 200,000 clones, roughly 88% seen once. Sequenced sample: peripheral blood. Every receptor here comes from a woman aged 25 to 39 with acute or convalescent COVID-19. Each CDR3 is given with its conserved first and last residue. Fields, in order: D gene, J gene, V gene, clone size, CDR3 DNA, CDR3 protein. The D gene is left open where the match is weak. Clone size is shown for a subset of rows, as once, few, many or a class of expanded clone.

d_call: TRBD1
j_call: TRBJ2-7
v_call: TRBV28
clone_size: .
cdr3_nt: TGTGCCAGCAGTGACCGGGACAGCGTCTACGAGCAGTACTTC
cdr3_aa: CASSDRDSVYEQYF

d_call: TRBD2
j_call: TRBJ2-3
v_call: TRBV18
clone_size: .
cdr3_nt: TGTGCCAGCTCACCACGGGGACTACGCACAGATACGCAGTATTTT
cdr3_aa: CASSPRGLRTDTQYF

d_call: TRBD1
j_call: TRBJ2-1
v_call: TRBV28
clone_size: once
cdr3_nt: TGTGCCAGCAGTTCGCCGGGACAGTCCCCTGAGCAGTTCTTC
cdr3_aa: CASSSPGQSPEQFF

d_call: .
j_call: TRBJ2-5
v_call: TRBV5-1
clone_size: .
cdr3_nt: TGCGCCAGCAGCTTGGGGACCAGGGGAGAGACCCAGTACTTC
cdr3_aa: CASSLGTRGETQYF

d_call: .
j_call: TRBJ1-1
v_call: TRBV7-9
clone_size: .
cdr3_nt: TGTGCCAGCAGCTTAGTTCCGGGGGGCGGTGAAGCTTTCTTT
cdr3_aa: CASSLVPGGGEAFF

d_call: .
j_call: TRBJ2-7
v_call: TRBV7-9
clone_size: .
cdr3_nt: TGTGCCAGCAGCTTAGACGGGTACTACGAGCAGTACTTC
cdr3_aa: CASSLDGYYEQYF

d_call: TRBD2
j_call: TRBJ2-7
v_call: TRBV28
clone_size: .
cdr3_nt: TGTGCCAGCAGTCCATCTGGGGGGGGCTCCTACGAGCAGTACTTC
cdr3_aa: CASSPSGGGSYEQYF

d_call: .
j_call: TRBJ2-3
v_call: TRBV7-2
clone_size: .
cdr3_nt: TGTGCCAGCAGCTGGAAGGACAGAGATACGCAGTATTTT
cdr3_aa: CASSWKDRDTQYF

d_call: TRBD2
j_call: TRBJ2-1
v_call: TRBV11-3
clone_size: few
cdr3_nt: TGTGCCAGCAGCTTCGAACTAGCGGGAGATTTTTTCTTC
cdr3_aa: CASSFELAGDFFF

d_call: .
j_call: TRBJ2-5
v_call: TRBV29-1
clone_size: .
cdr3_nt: TGCAGCGTTCGTCCTCAAGAGACCCAGTACTTC
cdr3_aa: CSVRPQETQYF

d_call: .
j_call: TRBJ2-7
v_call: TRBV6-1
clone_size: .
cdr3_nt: TGTGCCAGCAGTGAAGGCGGAACACCAATCTACGAGCAGTACTTC
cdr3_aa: CASSEGGTPIYEQYF

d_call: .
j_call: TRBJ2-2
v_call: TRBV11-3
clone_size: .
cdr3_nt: TGTGCCAGCAGCCCAAAATCGGGGGACACCGGGGAGCTGTTTTTT
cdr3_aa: CASSPKSGDTGELFF

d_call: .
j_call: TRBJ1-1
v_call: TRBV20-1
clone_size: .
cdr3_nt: TGCAGTGCTAGACCCTTCACTGAAGCTTTCTTT
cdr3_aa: CSARPFTEAFF

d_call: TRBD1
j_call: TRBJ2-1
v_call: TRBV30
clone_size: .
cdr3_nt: TGTGCCTGGAGTGTTCCCGGGACAGGGGTAAATGAGCAGTTCTTC
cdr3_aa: CAWSVPGTGVNEQFF

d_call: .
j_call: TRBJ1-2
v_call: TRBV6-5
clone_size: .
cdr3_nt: TGTGCCAGCAGTTACGATGGGACTTCCGGAAGTGGCTACACCTTC
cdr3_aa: CASSYDGTSGSGYTF

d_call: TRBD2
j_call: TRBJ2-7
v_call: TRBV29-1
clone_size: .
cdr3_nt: TGCAGCGTTGAGGGGAGGGCCTACGAGCAGTACTTC
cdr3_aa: CSVEGRAYEQYF

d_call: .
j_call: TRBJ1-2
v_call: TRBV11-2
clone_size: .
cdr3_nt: TGTGCCAGCAGCGACCGGGAAGGAGCTCGTGGCTACACCTTC
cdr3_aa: CASSDREGARGYTF

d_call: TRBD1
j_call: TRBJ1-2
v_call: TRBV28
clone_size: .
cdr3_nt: TGTGCCAGCAGTTTGGGGACAGGGGGCGCGTTGTTGAGTGGCTACACCTTC
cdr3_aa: CASSLGTGGALLSGYTF

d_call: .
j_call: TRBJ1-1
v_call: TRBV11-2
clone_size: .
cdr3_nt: TGTGCCAGCAGCCCAGTCGGGGGAGGAGGCACTGAAGCTTTCTTT
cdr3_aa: CASSPVGGGGTEAFF

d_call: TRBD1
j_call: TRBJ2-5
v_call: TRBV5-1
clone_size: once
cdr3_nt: TGCGCCAGCAGCTTGGCAACGGCAGGGGGCCGGGAGACCCAGTACTTC
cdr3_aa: CASSLATAGGRETQYF

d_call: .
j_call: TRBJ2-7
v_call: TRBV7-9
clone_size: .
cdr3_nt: TGTGCCAGCAGCCTGGGGGCAGGCTCCTACGAGCAGTACTTC
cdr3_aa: CASSLGAGSYEQYF

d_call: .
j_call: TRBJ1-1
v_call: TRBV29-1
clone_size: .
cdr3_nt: TGCAGCGTGGAGATAAGGGGGGGAGGGAACACTGAAGCTTTCTTT
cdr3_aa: CSVEIRGGGNTEAFF

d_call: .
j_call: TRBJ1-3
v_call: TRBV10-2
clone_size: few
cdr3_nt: TGCGCCAGCAGGACAAGCTCTGGAAACACCATATATTTT
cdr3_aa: CASRTSSGNTIYF

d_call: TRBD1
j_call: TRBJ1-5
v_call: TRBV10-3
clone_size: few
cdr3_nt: TGTGCCTCGGGACAGGGCCGGGGCCAGCCCCAGCATTTT
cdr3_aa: CASGQGRGQPQHF

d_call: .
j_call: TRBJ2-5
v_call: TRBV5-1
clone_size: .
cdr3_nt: TGCGCCAGCAGCTTCAGAGCAGGAGGGGAGACCCAGTACTTC
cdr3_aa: CASSFRAGGETQYF

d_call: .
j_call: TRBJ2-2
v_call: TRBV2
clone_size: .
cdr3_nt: TGTGCCAGCAGAGTGACTAGTTACACCGGGGAGCTGTTTTTT
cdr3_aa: CASRVTSYTGELFF